What follows are 20 T cell receptor beta chains derived from one specimen sequenced in a study of chemoradiotherapy in HPV16-positive cancers. TCRdb's copy holds only in-frame clones and misses some; the assay was immunoSEQ multiplex PCR. The sample holds almost 6,000 clones, about three quarters seen once. The sample here was taken from a patient who underwent chemoradiotherapy. These receptors originate from a human donor with HPV-associated anogenital cancer.

The V gene is TRBV7-9, the J gene TRBJ2-1; maybe TRBD2 (6 bases). This CDR3 comprises 16 residues. V lost 8 bases and J 5 bases, leaving 22 bases between the germline ends. CDR1 is SEHNR, CDR2 FQNEAQ, per germline (reference sequence). The CDR3 nucleotides are TGTGCCAGCGGAGTCACAAGACTAGTCGGTGACAATGAGCAGTTCTTC. This gives the protein CASGVTRLVGDNEQFF.

V is TRBV7-6 and J is TRBJ2-1, with 9 bases matching TRBD1. The CDR3 sequence is 17 residues long. CDR1 and CDR2 from the germline V gene are SGHVS and FNYEAQ. Trimming cost V 0 bases and J 7 bases; bases outside gene matches: 10. The CDR3 loop reads CASSLAYRGRGRNEQFF. The CDR3 DNA reads TGTGCCAGCAGCTTAGCTTACAGGGGGCGCGGACGGAATGAGCAGTTCTTC.

The V call is TRBV5-8, the J call TRBJ2-6; no clear D gene. V lost 4 bases, J lost 0 bases, and 5 bases lay in between. Per germline, CDR1 SGHTS and CDR2 YDEGEE. There are 14 residues in the CDR3. In DNA, the CDR3 is TGTGCCAGCAGCGTAGACTCTGGGGCCAACGTCCTGACTTTC. The encoded protein is CASSVDSGANVLTF.

J is TRBJ2-1 and V is TRBV11-2; 14 nucleotides match TRBD2. Germline V gene lookup returns CDR1 SGHAT and CDR2 FQNNGV. The CDR3 extends over 15 amino acids. V shed 5 bases, J shed 7 bases, and the junction held 4 bases outside the gene matches. CDR3 region: CASSPGTSGRNEQFF. The CDR3, as DNA: TGTGCCAGCAGCCCAGGGACTAGCGGGAGAAATGAGCAGTTCTTC.

The chain uses TRBV7-6 and TRBJ1-3; D unclear. The germline V gene has CDR1 SGHVS and CDR2 FNYEAQ. V was pared by 5 bases and J by 3 bases, with 17 bases between. The CDR3 has 16 residues. The CDR3 bases are TGTGCCAGCAGCCCGAGTCCCCGGGGAGGTGGAAACACCATATATTTT. Encoded protein: CASSPSPRGGGNTIYF. Looking up the rest from reference TRBV7-6 and TRBJ1-3 gives the full variable domain: GAGVSQSPRYKVTKRGQDVALRCDPISGHVSLYWYRQALGQGPEFLTYFNYEAQQDKSGLPNDRFSAERPEGSISTLTIQRTEQRDSAMYRCASSPSPRGGGNTIYFGEGSWLTVV.

The chain links TRBV19 to TRBJ2-3; possibly TRBD2 for D (6 bases). V was clipped by 5 bases and J by 4 bases, with 13 bases between them. This CDR3 has 14 amino acids. The germline V gene encodes CDR1 LNHDA and CDR2 SQIVND (reference sequence). The CDR3 reads CASSQTGGSDTQYF. The CDR3 nucleotides read TGTGCCAGTAGTCAAACCGGGGGATCAGATACGCAGTATTTT.

This rearrangement joins TRBV5-6 to TRBJ2-7; 10 positions match TRBD1. The V segment lost 6 bases and the J segment 1 base; nucleotides outside the gene matches: 13. Germline V gene lookup returns CDR1 SGHDT and CDR2 YYEEEE. The CDR3 extends over 17 amino acids. Written as DNA, the CDR3 is TGTGCCAGCACCTTTGTGGGGACAGGGGCAATGTCCTACGAGCAGTACTTC. Amino acids: CASTFVGTGAMSYEQYF.

The chain combines TRBV29-1 with TRBJ1-3, with TRBD1 as a possible D gene (6 bases). The CDR3 has 14 residues. V was cut by 6 bases and J by 2 bases, with 14 bases left in between. Germline V CDR1 and CDR2: SQVTM, ANQGSEA. The CDR3 spells CSVVRDTAGNTIYF. CDR3 nucleotide sequence: TGCAGCGTCGTCCGGGACACCGCTGGAAACACCATATATTTT.

The chain couples TRBV5-1 to TRBJ2-3; 9 bases fit TRBD1. CDR3 size: 15 residues. Germline V gene data show CDR1 as SGHRS and CDR2 as YFSETQ. The junction had 5 bases not matched to a gene; V was cut back by 3 bases and J by 3 bases. The CDR3 region is CASSSDRGGTDTQYF. The DNA of the CDR3 is TGCGCCAGCAGCTCAGACAGGGGGGGAACAGATACGCAGTATTTT.

The gene calls are TRBV5-1 and TRBJ2-1, with TRBD1 matching 9 bases. Germline assignment: CDR1 SGHRS and CDR2 YFSETQ. V lost 2 bases to trimming and J lost 5 bases; unmatched junction nucleotides: 5. The CDR3 totals 15 residues. The CDR3 reads CASSFPGTGHNEQFF. Here the CDR3 DNA reads TGCGCCAGCAGCTTCCCCGGGACAGGGCACAATGAGCAGTTCTTC.

The gene calls are TRBV4-1 and TRBJ2-2; TRBD2 matches 9 bases. The CDR3 runs to 16 residues. Germline V gene sequence: CDR1 MGHRA, CDR2 YSYEKL. V was clipped by 3 bases and J by 9 bases; unmatched bases: 11. This chain's CDR3 is CASSHPFTSGWRELFF. Here the CDR3 DNA reads TGCGCCAGCAGCCATCCCTTTACTAGCGGGTGGAGGGAGCTGTTTTTT.

This chain connects TRBV6-1 to TRBJ2-5, with D perhaps assigned TRBD1 or TRBD2 (5 bases each). V lost 4 bases to trimming and J lost 5 bases, with 14 bases between them. The CDR3 has 14 residues. The germline gives CDR1 MNHNS, CDR2 SASEGT. The CDR3 protein is CASSGGRQRETQYF. In nucleotides, the CDR3 is TGTGCCAGCAGTGGGGGAAGACAGCGGGAGACCCAGTACTTC.

In this sample, this clone turned up once. The chain recombines TRBV11-3 with TRBJ2-3, with a tentative D call TRBD1 (5 bases). Germline V gene data show CDR1 as SGHNT and CDR2 as YENEEA. This CDR3 has 15 amino acids. Trimming removed 5 bases from V and 0 bases from J, with 12 bases in between. Here the CDR3 reads CASSPSRGSTDTQYF. The CDR3 DNA reads TGTGCCAGCAGCCCCAGTAGGGGTAGCACAGATACGCAGTATTTT.

The CDR3 reads CASSPTGRTGELFF. CDR3 bases: TGCGCCAGCAGTCCCACAGGGCGGACCGGGGAGCTGTTTTTT. The chain couples TRBV10-1 to TRBJ2-2; TRBD1 might be the D (6 bases). CDR3 length equals 14 residues. Per germline, CDR1 WNHNN and CDR2 SYGVQD (reference sequence). Trimming took off 5 bases at V and 5 bases at J, with 12 bases between the two ends.

The chain recombines TRBV18 with TRBJ2-1; D remains ambiguous. The CDR3 runs 13 residues. Germline V gene lookup returns CDR1 KGHSH and CDR2 LQKENI. The ends were cut back, 2 bases at V and 3 bases at J, with 5 bases in the middle. The chain's CDR3 is CASSPKGYNEQFF. In DNA, the CDR3 is TGTGCCAGCTCACCAAAAGGCTACAATGAGCAGTTCTTC.

The rearrangement links TRBV7-2 to TRBJ1-4; D is perhaps TRBD1 (5 bases). The CDR3 has 16 amino acids. CDR1 and CDR2 (germline): SGHTA, FQGNSA. V was shortened by 4 bases and J by 3 bases, with 15 bases between the two germline ends. The CDR3 region is CASSSPRGAANEKLFF. The CDR3 bases are TGTGCCAGCAGCTCCCCCCGTGGGGCGGCTAATGAAAAACTGTTTTTT. Together with reference TRBV7-2 and TRBJ1-4, the CDR3 gives the full variable domain: GAGVSQSPSNKVTEKGKDVELRCDPISGHTALYWYRQSLGQGLEFLIYFQGNSAPDKSGLPSDRFSAERTGGSVSTLTIQRTQQEDSAVYLCASSSPRGAANEKLFFGSGTQLSVL.

The sample holds a few counts of this clone. The gene calls are TRBV28 and TRBJ1-5; no definite D call. The CDR3 runs 10 residues. Germline V gene data show CDR1 as MDHEN and CDR2 as SYDVKM. Trimming took off 8 bases at V and 4 bases at J, with 3 bases between the two ends. DNA of the CDR3: TGTGCCAGCGGGAATCAGCCCCAGCATTTT. Its protein product is CASGNQPQHF.

V is TRBV5-4 and J is TRBJ2-7; 10 bases line up with TRBD2. Losses at the gene ends were 6 bases for V and 5 bases for J; bases not matched to a gene: 8. Germline assignment: CDR1 SGHNT and CDR2 YYREEE (reference sequence). The CDR3 contains 14 residues. The CDR3 nucleotides read TGTGCCAGCACCGAAGCGGGAGGGCCCCACGAGCAGTACTTC. It translates to CASTEAGGPHEQYF.

The chain combines TRBV11-3 with TRBJ1-1; weak D call: TRBD1 (6 bases). This CDR3 contains 16 residues. Trimming pared 7 bases from V and 0 bases from J, leaving 18 bases between. CDR1 is SGHNT and CDR2 is YENEEA in the germline V gene. The CDR3 reads CASTRQGGYMNTEAFF. For the CDR3, the DNA is TGTGCCAGCACCCGCCAAGGGGGATACATGAACACTGAAGCTTTCTTT.

The chain combines TRBV6-1 with TRBJ1-2; TRBD1 agrees at 7 bases. CDR1 is MNHNS, CDR2 SASEGT, per germline. J gave up 4 bases and V 8 bases, and 7 bases lay outside the gene matches. The CDR3 sequence is 13 residues long. DNA for the CDR3: TGTGCCAGCGGGGCCAGGGGGGGCTATGGCTACACCTTC. Translated, it gives CASGARGGYGYTF.